Listed below are T cell receptor beta chains from one sample, sequenced in a study of early T cells in non-severe SARS-CoV-2 infection. One entry per CDR3 protein results from TCRdb running MiXCR on the 5' RACE reads. This sample has under 45,000 distinct CDR3 sequences, with 7.9% found just once. Sequenced here: whole blood, sampled at baseline. The receptors shown here come from an adult who was a healthcare worker with PCR-confirmed SARS-CoV-2 infection or an uninfected control (not recorded which). Both conserved end residues are part of each CDR3. Each record gives: J gene, D gene, clone size, V gene, CDR3 protein, CDR3 DNA. D genes are given only for firm matches. Clone size appears in some rows only: once, few, many, or a class for an expanded clone.

TRBJ1-3 | TRBD1 | few | TRBV18 | CASSIGQGAGNTIYF | TGTGCCAGCTCAATCGGACAGGGGGCTGGAAACACCATATATTTT
TRBJ2-7 | NA | many | TRBV11-2 | CASSFSGKGSYEQYF | TGTGCCAGCAGCTTTTCCGGGAAAGGCTCCTACGAGCAGTACTTC
TRBJ2-3 | NA | few | TRBV5-1 | CASSPRLRDSTDTQYF | TGCGCCAGCAGCCCGAGGTTGAGGGATAGCACAGATACGCAGTATTTT
TRBJ2-7 | NA | NA | TRBV30 | CAWSKGGYEQYF | TGTGCCTGGAGTAAAGGGGGCTACGAGCAGTACTTC
TRBJ1-2 | NA | many | TRBV7-2 | CASSLVEGTGGYTF | TGTGCCAGCAGCTTAGTGGAGGGCACCGGTGGCTACACCTTC
TRBJ2-2 | NA | few | TRBV5-1 | CASSWQDANTGELFF | TGCGCCAGCAGCTGGCAGGACGCGAACACCGGGGAGCTGTTTTTT
TRBJ1-2 | TRBD1 | many | TRBV29-1 | CSVETLGTGPVGYTF | TGCAGCGTTGAAACACTTGGGACAGGGCCAGTGGGCTACACCTTC
TRBJ2-5 | TRBD1 | many | TRBV5-1 | CASSLEGAAETQYF | TGCGCCAGCAGCTTGGAGGGGGCGGCAGAGACCCAGTACTTC
TRBJ1-6 | TRBD1 | many | TRBV7-9 | CASSLGQGGSPLHF | TGTGCCAGCAGCTTAGGACAGGGAGGATCACCCCTCCACTTT
TRBJ1-2 | NA | few | TRBV12-3/TRBV12-4 | CASSSDSYGYTF | TGTGCCAGCAGTTCAGACAGCTATGGCTACACCTTC
TRBJ2-1 | TRBD1 | many | TRBV9 | CASSPRQGLGEQFF | TGTGCCAGCAGCCCACGACAGGGTCTGGGGGAGCAGTTCTTC
TRBJ1-1 | NA | NA | TRBV20-1 | CSAPTRGGARTEAFF | TGCAGTGCCCCGACTAGGGGGGGGGCTAGGACTGAAGCTTTCTTT
TRBJ2-3 | TRBD2 | many | TRBV2 | CASRLTSSGVTDTQYF | TGTGCCAGCAGGCTGACGTCTAGCGGGGTCACAGATACGCAGTATTTT
TRBJ2-3 | NA | NA | TRBV6-5 | CATIGDGTDTQYF | TGTGCCACCATTGGGGACGGCACAGATACGCAGTATTTT
TRBJ2-7 | NA | many | TRBV7-9 | CASSYVRELPYEQYF | TGTGCCAGCAGCTACGTCCGGGAACTTCCTTACGAGCAGTACTTC
TRBJ1-1 | NA | many | TRBV7-9 | CASSLLLNTEVFF | TGTGCCAGCAGCTTACTACTGAACACTGAAGTTTTCTTT
TRBJ2-7 | TRBD2 | many | TRBV11-2 | CASSSAGGAPYEQYF | TGTGCCAGCAGCTCCGCCGGGGGGGCCCCCTACGAGCAGTACTTC
TRBJ2-3 | TRBD2 | few | TRBV9 | CASAASGGAGDTQYF | TGTGCCAGCGCCGCTAGCGGGGGGGCCGGAGATACGCAGTATTTT
TRBJ2-5 | NA | few | TRBV10-3 | CAISEGGRGETQYF | TGTGCCATCAGTGAGGGGGGGCGAGGAGAGACCCAGTACTTC
TRBJ2-7 | TRBD1 | many | TRBV10-3 | CAVQGKYEQYF | TGTGCCGTACAGGGGAAATACGAGCAGTACTTC
TRBJ2-2 | NA | NA | TRBV6-2/TRBV6-3 | CASSYWNTGELFF | TGTGCCAGCAGTTACTGGAACACCGGGGAGCTGTTTTTT
TRBJ2-3 | NA | NA | TRBV20-1 | CSARGGLADTQYF | TGCAGTGCTAGGGGGGGCCTGGCAGATACGCAGTATTTT
TRBJ1-4 | NA | few | TRBV13 | CASSSYREANEKLFF | TGTGCCAGCAGCTCTTACAGAGAGGCTAATGAAAAACTGTTTTTT
TRBJ2-2 | TRBD1 | many | TRBV7-6 | CASSLEGAGGGELFF | TGTGCCAGCAGCTTAGAAGGTGCAGGGGGCGGGGAGCTGTTTTTT
TRBJ2-2 | NA | NA | TRBV5-4 | CASSSPADRNTGELFF | TGTGCCAGCAGCTCCCCGGCAGATAGGAACACCGGGGAGCTGTTTTTT
TRBJ2-1 | NA | few | TRBV2 | CASSENRGPPASTNNEQFF | TGTGCCAGCAGTGAAAATAGGGGCCCGCCTGCCTCTACTAACAATGAGCAGTTCTTC
TRBJ2-1 | TRBD2 | NA | TRBV13 | CASSLGGRNEQFF | TGTGCCAGCAGCTTAGGCGGGAGGAATGAGCAGTTCTTC
TRBJ2-7 | TRBD1 | few | TRBV6-2/TRBV6-3 | CASSYSGTGGYEQYF | TGTGCCAGCAGTTACTCCGGGACAGGGGGCTACGAGCAGTACTTC
TRBJ2-7 | TRBD2 | few | TRBV5-4 | CASTIAGEDYEQYF | TGTGCCAGCACTATAGCGGGGGAGGACTACGAGCAGTACTTC
TRBJ2-3 | NA | many | TRBV28 | CASSYGAVTDTQYF | TGTGCCAGCAGTTATGGGGCAGTCACAGATACGCAGTATTTT
TRBJ1-1 | NA | few | TRBV11-2 | CASSPERMNTEAFF | TGTGCCAGCAGTCCGGAACGGATGAACACTGAAGCTTTCTTT
TRBJ2-3 | NA | many | TRBV5-1 | CASSQGLLMDTQYF | TGCGCCAGCAGCCAAGGACTCCTTATGGATACGCAGTATTTT
TRBJ2-7 | NA | many | TRBV6-2/TRBV6-3 | CASSPNVDEQYF | TGTGCCAGCAGTCCCAATGTGGACGAGCAGTACTTC
TRBJ2-1 | TRBD2 | NA | TRBV9 | CASSAGGAGNEQFF | TGTGCCAGCAGTGCGGGGGGCGCGGGGAATGAGCAGTTCTTC
TRBJ2-4 | TRBD1 | NA | TRBV5-1 | CASRPGQQKNIQYF | TGCGCCAGCAGGCCGGGACAGCAGAAAAACATTCAGTACTTC
TRBJ2-1 | TRBD1 | many | TRBV20-1 | CSAGQYNEQFF | TGCAGTGCGGGACAGTACAATGAGCAGTTCTTC
TRBJ2-2 | NA | NA | TRBV3-1 | CASSQGGQRNTGELFF | TGTGCCAGCAGCCAAGGCGGACAGAGGAACACCGGGGAGCTGTTTTTT
TRBJ2-3 | NA | many | TRBV5-1 | CASSLDLQGRSDTQYF | TGCGCCAGCAGCTTGGACCTACAGGGTCGGTCAGATACGCAGTATTTT
TRBJ2-1 | TRBD2 | many | TRBV10-2 | CASSPNLSGGADEQFF | TGCGCCAGCAGTCCCAACCTTAGCGGGGGGGCCGATGAGCAGTTCTTC
TRBJ2-2 | NA | many | TRBV5-4 | CASSLPAGELFF | TGTGCCAGCAGCCTCCCCGCCGGGGAGCTGTTTTTT
TRBJ1-6 | NA | few | TRBV12-3/TRBV12-4 | CASSALRAGNSPLHF | TGTGCCAGCAGTGCCCTCCGGGCCGGAAATTCACCCCTCCACTTT
TRBJ2-5 | NA | many | TRBV20-1 | CSARGGIWGETQYF | TGCAGTGCTAGAGGGGGCATTTGGGGAGAGACCCAGTACTTC